The 19 T cell receptor beta chains presented below share a single source sample, sequenced in a study of sequential checkpoint blockade in melanoma (dated by TCRdb to between 2018 and 2020). Libraries were built with the immunoSEQ multiplex PCR assay. Drawn from immuneACCESS, this table holds only the in-frame rearrangements with V and J called that TCRdb kept. Clones are partly lost; checked studies trace under half to an unresolved V gene and leave the rest unexplained. The sample includes 10,000 to 15,000 clones, with roughly a fifth observed a single time. Approximately 6.5% of the sample belongs to the ten largest clones. The treatment or condition tag for this specimen amounts to: randomized to nivolumab then ipilimumab (arm A) or the reverse (arm B). The material sequenced was tumor tissue (inferred from file names), taken from a patient given nivolumab and ipilimumab in sequence. These receptors all stem from a human donor with melanoma.

This clone was seen a few times. The J gene is TRBJ2-6, the V gene TRBV29-1; TRBD1 aligns across 7 bases. The V and J ends lost 7 bases and 0 bases, in that order; junction bases with no gene match: 15. CDR3 size: 18 residues. In germline, CDR1 is SQVTM, CDR2 ANQGSEA. The CDR3 coding sequence is TGCAGCGCGAAGACCCTGGGGACAGTTCACTCTGGGGCCAACGTCCTGACTTTC. This translates into CSAKTLGTVHSGANVLTF.

The chain couples TRBV9 to TRBJ2-6; D not certain. The CDR3 extends over 12 amino acids. The germline gives CDR1 SGDLS, CDR2 YYNGEE. V shed 6 bases and J shed 2 bases, with 3 bases lying between them. CDR3 region: CASNPGANVLTF. The CDR3 DNA sequence: TGTGCCAGCAACCCTGGGGCCAACGTCCTGACTTTC. Using reference TRBV9 and TRBJ2-6 for the parts outside the CDR3, the full variable domain is DSGVTQTPKHLITATGQRVTLRCSPRSGDLSVYWYQQSLDQGLQFLIQYYNGEERAKGNILERFSAQQFPDLHSELNLSSLELGDSALYFCASNPGANVLTFGAGSRLTVL.

This clone has more than one count but fewer than ten. The CDR3 end falls 1 residue outside the read, so it is completed with the germline J gene. The chain links TRBV9 to TRBJ2-3, with 14 bases lining up with TRBD2. The CDR3 covers 19 residues. The V gene end was trimmed by 0 bases and the J gene end by 0 bases; junction bases not matched to a gene: 6. Germline loops: CDR1 SGDLS, CDR2 YYNGEE. CDR3 residues: CASSVGTSGGLSSTDTQYF. The CDR3 DNA, read in part, is TGTGCCAGCAGCGTAGGGACTAGCGGGGGGCTATCTAGCACAGATACGCAGTAT. Complete variable domain (other parts from reference TRBV9 and TRBJ2-3): DSGVTQTPKHLITATGQRVTLRCSPRSGDLSVYWYQQSLDQGLQFLIQYYNGEERAKGNILERFSAQQFPDLHSELNLSSLELGDSALYFCASSVGTSGGLSSTDTQYFGPGTRLTVL.

The V gene is TRBV6-8, the J gene TRBJ2-7, with 8 nucleotides matching TRBD2. Germline loops: CDR1 MNHGY, CDR2 SAAAGT. The CDR3 sequence is 17 residues long. V shed 0 bases, J shed 5 bases, and the junction held 12 bases outside the gene matches. Written as DNA, the CDR3 is TGTGCCAGCAGTTACTCGAGTAGCGGGGTTCCTCGCGACGAGCAGTACTTC. Its translation: CASSYSSSGVPRDEQYF.

This sequence joins TRBV5-1 and TRBJ2-7; D may be TRBD1 (5 bases). The length of the CDR3 is 14 residues. CDR1 and CDR2 (germline): SGHRS, YFSETQ. Trimming stripped 2 bases from V and 6 bases from J, with 15 bases between. In nucleotides, the CDR3 is TGCGCCAGCAGCTTAATACAGACAGTCCCCGAGCAGTACTTC. This translates into CASSLIQTVPEQYF.

The genes are TRBV19 and TRBJ1-5; possibly TRBD1 for D (5 bases). Per germline, CDR1 LNHDA and CDR2 SQIVND (reference sequence). The ends were cut back, 3 bases at V and 0 bases at J, with 18 bases in the middle. The CDR3 has 18 residues. The CDR3 DNA follows: TGTGCCAGTAGTATTCCCGGGACGGCCGGACTTAGCAATCAGCCCCAGCATTTT. Protein sequence: CASSIPGTAGLSNQPQHF.

The V and J genes are TRBV9 and TRBJ2-2; the D gene could be TRBD1 or TRBD2 (6 bases each). Per the germline V gene, CDR1 is SGDLS and CDR2 is YYNGEE. Trimming stripped 4 bases from V and 6 bases from J, with 16 bases between. CDR3 size: 15 residues. The CDR3 DNA reads TGTGCCAGCAGCTCCAGTCCGGGGGCAGCCGGGGAGCTGTTTTTT. Encoded protein: CASSSSPGAAGELFF.

This clone has just a few counts. This chain uses TRBV23-1 with TRBJ2-7; 10 positions agree with TRBD2. TRBV23-1 is labeled an ORF, and its function is uncertain. V lost 6 bases, J lost 4 bases, and 15 bases stayed unmatched. The CDR3 has 17 amino acids. The chain's CDR3 is CASSQDLPSGRRYEQYF. CDR3 nucleotides: TGCGCCAGCAGCCAAGATCTCCCTAGCGGGAGACGTTACGAGCAGTACTTC.

The genes are TRBV30 and TRBJ2-7; 10 bases agree with TRBD2. There are 14 residues in the CDR3. V shed 2 bases and J 3 bases; nucleotides not matched to a gene: 4. Germline lookup yields CDR1 GTSNPN and CDR2 SVGIG (reference sequence). DNA for the CDR3: TGTGCCTGGAGTCTAGCTAGCGGGAGCTACGAGCAGTACTTC. This sequence encodes CAWSLASGSYEQYF. Variable domain in full (rest from reference TRBV30 and TRBJ2-7): SQTIHQWPATLVQPVGSPLSLECTVEGTSNPNLYWYRQAAGRGLQLLFYSVGIGQISSEVPQNLSASRPQDRQFILSSKKLLLSDSGFYLCAWSLASGSYEQYFGPGTRLTVT.

In this sample, this clone turned up many times. V is TRBV11-3 and J is TRBJ1-4; perhaps TRBD1 as D (5 bases). In germline, CDR1 is SGHNT, CDR2 YENEEA. The V and J ends lost 6 bases and 7 bases respectively, with 15 bases between them. The CDR3 is 14 amino acids. DNA of the CDR3: TGTGCCAGCAGTTTGGTCACAGGAGCTGAAAAACTGTTTTTT. Its protein is CASSLVTGAEKLFF.

This clone has at least ten counts. The gene calls are TRBV11-3 and TRBJ2-6; D unresolved. Per the germline V gene, CDR1 is SGHNT and CDR2 is YENEEA. V lost 5 bases and J lost 0, with 8 bases in between. CDR3 length equals 15 residues. CDR3 sequence (DNA): TGTGCCAGCAGCAAATGGGACTCTGGGGCCAACGTCCTGACTTTC. Translating it yields CASSKWDSGANVLTF.

This clone has ten or more counts. This chain links TRBV6-8 with TRBJ2-2; 8 nucleotides align to TRBD1. J lost 6 bases, V lost 3 bases, and 6 bases had no gene match. CDR1 and CDR2 from the germline V gene are MNHGY and SAAAGT. The CDR3 is 15 amino acids. The CDR3 loop reads CASSYRTGYAGELFF. As DNA, the CDR3 is TGTGCCAGCAGTTATCGGACAGGGTATGCCGGGGAGCTGTTTTTT.

The chain has TRBV19 and TRBJ2-7, with 8 bases aligning to TRBD2. This CDR3 contains 15 residues. Germline values: CDR1 LNHDA, CDR2 SQIVND (reference sequence). V shed 4 bases and J 1 base; nucleotides not matched to a gene: 6. The CDR3 loop reads CASSRGAGGSYEQYF. DNA of the CDR3: TGTGCCAGTAGTAGAGGGGCGGGAGGTTCCTACGAGCAGTACTTC.

The rearrangement links TRBV11-3 to TRBJ2-5; D remains ambiguous. The V gene lost 6 bases and the J gene lost 2 bases, with 13 bases spanning the gap. The CDR3 loop spans 14 amino acids. Germline CDR1 and CDR2: SGHNT and YENEEA. The CDR3 coding sequence is TGTGCCAGCAGTACAATTCGGGCGCAAGAGACCCAGTACTTC. This translates into CASSTIRAQETQYF.

Only a few counts were recorded for this clone. J is TRBJ1-6 and V is TRBV18; a possible D gene is TRBD1 (5 bases). Germline CDR1 KGHSH, CDR2 LQKENI. The V end was cut by 2 bases, the J end by 9 bases, with 14 bases between. The CDR3 length is 15 residues. The CDR3 protein is CASSPKRGDGSPLHF. The CDR3 DNA sequence: TGTGCCAGCTCACCAAAAAGGGGAGATGGTTCACCCCTCCACTTT.

The J gene is TRBJ2-6, the V gene TRBV6-8, with 7 bases aligning to TRBD2. This CDR3 comprises 15 residues. Germline V gives CDR1 MNHGY, CDR2 SAAAGT. The V segment lost 6 bases and the J segment 2 bases; nucleotides outside the gene matches: 4. CDR3 sequence (DNA): TGTGCCAGCAGGGGGGGGAGTGCTGGGGCCAACGTCCTGACTTTC. Translated, it gives CASRGGSAGANVLTF.

This clone showed up just a few times. The chain recombines TRBV19 with TRBJ2-3; a possible D gene is TRBD2 (6 bases). This CDR3 comprises 14 residues. Germline-derived CDR1 and CDR2 are LNHDA and SQIVND (reference sequence). V shed 5 bases and J shed 0 bases, with 9 bases lying between them. CDR3 in amino acids: CASSLSGSTDTQYF. The DNA for the CDR3 is TGTGCCAGTAGTTTAAGCGGGAGCACAGATACGCAGTATTTT.

V gene TRBV16 combines with J gene TRBJ2-5, with D maybe TRBD1 (6 bases). The germline gives CDR1 KGHSY, CDR2 FQNENV. The CDR3 is 15 residues long. Trimming shortened V by 5 bases and J by 3 bases, and 16 bases separated the two germline ends. In DNA form, the CDR3 reads TGTGCCAGCAGCGGGGATCAGGGGTTGGAAGAGACCCAGTACTTC. It yields the protein CASSGDQGLEETQYF.

Only a few counts were recorded for this clone. The chain recombines TRBV11-3 with TRBJ1-2; 11 bases map to TRBD1. The V segment lost 1 base and the J segment 4 bases; nucleotides outside the gene matches: 11. Germline loops: CDR1 SGHNT, CDR2 YENEEA. The CDR3 runs to 18 residues. This CDR3 reads CASSLGGQGARIGYGYTF. DNA for the CDR3: TGTGCCAGCAGCTTAGGCGGACAGGGGGCGCGGATTGGCTATGGCTACACCTTC.